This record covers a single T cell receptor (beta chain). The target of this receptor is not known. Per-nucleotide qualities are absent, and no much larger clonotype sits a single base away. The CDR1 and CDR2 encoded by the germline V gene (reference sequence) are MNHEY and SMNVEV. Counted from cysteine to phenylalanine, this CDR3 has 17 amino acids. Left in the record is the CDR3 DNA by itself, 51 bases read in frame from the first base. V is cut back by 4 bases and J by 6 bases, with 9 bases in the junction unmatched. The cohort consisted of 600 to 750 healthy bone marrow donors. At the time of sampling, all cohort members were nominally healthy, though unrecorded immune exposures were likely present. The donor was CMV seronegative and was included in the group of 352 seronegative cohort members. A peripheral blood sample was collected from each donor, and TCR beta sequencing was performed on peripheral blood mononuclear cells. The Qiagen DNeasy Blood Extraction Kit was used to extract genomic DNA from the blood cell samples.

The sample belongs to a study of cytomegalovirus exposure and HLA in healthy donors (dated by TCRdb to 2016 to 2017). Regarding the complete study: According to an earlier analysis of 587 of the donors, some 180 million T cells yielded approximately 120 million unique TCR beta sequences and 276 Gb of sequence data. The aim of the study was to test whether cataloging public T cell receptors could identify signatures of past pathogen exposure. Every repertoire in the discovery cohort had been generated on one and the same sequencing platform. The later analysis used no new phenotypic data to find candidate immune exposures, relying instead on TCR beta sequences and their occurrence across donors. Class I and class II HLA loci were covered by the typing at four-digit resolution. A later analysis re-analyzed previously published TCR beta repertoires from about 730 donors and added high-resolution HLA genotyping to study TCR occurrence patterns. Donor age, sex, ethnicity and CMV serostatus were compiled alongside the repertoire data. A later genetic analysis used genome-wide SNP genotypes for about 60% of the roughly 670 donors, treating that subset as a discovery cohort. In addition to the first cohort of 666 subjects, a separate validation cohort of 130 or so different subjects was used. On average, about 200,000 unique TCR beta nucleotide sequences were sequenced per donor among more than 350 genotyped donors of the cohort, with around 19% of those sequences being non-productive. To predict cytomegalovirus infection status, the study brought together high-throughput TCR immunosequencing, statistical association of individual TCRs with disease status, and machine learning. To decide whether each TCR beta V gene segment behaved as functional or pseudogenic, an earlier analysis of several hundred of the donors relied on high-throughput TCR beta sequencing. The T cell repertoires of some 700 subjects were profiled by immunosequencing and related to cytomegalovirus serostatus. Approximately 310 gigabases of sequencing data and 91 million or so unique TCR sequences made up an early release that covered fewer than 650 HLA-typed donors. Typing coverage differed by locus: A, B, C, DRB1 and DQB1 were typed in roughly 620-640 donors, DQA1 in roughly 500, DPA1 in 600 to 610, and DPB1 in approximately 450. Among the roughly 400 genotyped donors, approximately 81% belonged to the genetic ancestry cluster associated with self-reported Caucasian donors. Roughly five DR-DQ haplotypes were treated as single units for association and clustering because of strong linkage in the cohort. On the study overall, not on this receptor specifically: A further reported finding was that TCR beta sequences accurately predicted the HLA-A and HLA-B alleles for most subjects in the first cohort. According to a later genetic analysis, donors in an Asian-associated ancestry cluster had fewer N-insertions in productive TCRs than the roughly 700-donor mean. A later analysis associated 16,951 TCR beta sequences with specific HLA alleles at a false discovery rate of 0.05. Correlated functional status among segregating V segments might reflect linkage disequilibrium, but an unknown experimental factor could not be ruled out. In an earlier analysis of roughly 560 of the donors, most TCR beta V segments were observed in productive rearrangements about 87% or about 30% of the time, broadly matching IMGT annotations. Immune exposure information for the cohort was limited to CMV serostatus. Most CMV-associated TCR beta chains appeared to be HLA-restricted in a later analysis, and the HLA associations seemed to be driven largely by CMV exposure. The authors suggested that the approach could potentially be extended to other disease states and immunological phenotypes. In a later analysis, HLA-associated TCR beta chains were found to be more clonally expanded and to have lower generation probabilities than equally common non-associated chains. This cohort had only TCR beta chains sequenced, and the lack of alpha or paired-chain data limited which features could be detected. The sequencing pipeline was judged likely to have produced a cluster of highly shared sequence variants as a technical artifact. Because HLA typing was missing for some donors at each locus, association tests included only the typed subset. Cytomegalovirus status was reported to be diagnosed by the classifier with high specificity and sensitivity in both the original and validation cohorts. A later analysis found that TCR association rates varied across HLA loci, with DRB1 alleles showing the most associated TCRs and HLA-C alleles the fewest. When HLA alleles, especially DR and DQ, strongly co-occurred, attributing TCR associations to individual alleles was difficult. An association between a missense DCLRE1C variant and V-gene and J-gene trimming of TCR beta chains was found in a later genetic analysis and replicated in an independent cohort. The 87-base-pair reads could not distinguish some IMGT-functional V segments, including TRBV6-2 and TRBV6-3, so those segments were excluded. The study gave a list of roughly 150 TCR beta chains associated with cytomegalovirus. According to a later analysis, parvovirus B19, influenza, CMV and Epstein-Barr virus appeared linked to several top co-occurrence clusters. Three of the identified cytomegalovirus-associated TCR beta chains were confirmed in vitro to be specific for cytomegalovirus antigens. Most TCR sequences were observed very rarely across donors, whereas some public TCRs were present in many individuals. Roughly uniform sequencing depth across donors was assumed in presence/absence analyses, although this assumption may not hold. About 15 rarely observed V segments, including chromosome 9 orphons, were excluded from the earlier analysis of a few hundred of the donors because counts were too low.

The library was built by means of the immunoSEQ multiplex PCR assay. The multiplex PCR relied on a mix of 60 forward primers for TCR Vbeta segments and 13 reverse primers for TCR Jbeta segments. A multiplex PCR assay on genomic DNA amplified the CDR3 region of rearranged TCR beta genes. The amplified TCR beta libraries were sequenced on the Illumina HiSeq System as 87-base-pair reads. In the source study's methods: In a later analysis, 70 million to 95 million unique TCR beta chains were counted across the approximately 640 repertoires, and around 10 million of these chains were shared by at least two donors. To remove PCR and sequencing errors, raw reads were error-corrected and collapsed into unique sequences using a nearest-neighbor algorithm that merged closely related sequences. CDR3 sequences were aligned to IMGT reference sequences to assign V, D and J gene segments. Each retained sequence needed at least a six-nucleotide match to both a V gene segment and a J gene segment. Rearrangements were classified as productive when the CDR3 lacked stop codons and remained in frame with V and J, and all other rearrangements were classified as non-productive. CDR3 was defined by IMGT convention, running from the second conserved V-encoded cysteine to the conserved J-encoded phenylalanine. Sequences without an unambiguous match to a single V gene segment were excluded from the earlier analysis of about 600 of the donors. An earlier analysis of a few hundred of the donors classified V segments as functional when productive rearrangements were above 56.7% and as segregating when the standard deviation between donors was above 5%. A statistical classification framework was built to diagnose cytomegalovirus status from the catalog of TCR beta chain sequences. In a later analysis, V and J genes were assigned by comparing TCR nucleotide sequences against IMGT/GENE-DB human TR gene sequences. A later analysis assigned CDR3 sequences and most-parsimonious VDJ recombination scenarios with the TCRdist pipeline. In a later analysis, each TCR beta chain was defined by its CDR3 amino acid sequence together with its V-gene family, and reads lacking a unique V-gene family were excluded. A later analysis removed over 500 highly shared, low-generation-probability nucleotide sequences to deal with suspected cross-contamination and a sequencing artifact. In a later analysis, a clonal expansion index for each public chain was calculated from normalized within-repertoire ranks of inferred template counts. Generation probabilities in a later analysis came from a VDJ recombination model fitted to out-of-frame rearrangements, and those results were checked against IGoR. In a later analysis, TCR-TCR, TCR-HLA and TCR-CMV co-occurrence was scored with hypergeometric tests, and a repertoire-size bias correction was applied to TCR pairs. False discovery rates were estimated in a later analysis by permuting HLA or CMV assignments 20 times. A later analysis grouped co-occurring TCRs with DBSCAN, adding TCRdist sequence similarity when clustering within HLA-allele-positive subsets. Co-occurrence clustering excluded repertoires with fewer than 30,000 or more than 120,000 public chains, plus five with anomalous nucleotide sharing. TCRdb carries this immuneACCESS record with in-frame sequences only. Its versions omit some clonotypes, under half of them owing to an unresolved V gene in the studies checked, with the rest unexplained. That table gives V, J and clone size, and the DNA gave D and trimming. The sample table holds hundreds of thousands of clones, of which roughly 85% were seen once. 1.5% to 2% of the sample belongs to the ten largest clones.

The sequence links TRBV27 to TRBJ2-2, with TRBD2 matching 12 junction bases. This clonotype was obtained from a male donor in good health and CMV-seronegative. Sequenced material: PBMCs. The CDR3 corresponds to CASSSRTSGVGAGELFF. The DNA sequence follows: TGTGCCAGCAGTTCCCGGACTAGCGGGGTCGGGGCCGGGGAGCTGTTTTTT.